This record concerns one T cell receptor beta chain sequence. Its matching antigen is unknown. This sample is part of a study of PD-1 blockade in classical Hodgkin lymphoma. Study-wide points: Compared with healthy donors, newly diagnosed patients reportedly showed lower baseline TCR diversity. Possible causes of repertoire differences, disease activity or prior therapy, remain undefined.

Repertoires were generated with immunoSEQ multiplex PCR, while TCRdb's copy carries only in-frame clones and drops some. The table records more than 20,000 clones, about 95% of them present only once. V trimming: 1 base; J trimming: 5 bases; junction bases outside the gene matches: 4. This CDR3 contains 14 residues. Germline V lookup: CDR1 LNHDA, CDR2 SQIVND (reference sequence). The time point was: newly diagnosed, previously untreated cHL patient sample. PBMCs representing newly diagnosed, untreated classical Hodgkin lymphoma functioned as the comparison. Material: peripheral blood mononuclear cells (PBMCs). The chain recombines TRBV19 with TRBJ1-2; 7 bases are a match to TRBD1. This TCR was recovered from a human donor with classical Hodgkin lymphoma. CDR3 loop: CASSIAGTAYGYTF. The CDR3 nucleotides read TGTGCCAGTAGTATAGCCGGGACAGCATATGGCTACACCTTC.